What follows are 10 T cell receptor beta chains derived from one specimen sequenced in a study of Graves' ophthalmopathy and Graves' hyperthyroidism. Researchers took RNA transcripts and amplified TCR beta CDR3 regions from them. HTBI primers were employed in first-round RT-PCR, then a second-round multiplex PCR followed. A single record per CDR3 protein comes from TCRdb applying MiXCR to the multiplex PCR reads. This table holds 450,000 or so distinct CDR3 sequences, roughly 14% found once. The specimen was blood. The receptors here all came from a woman aged 25 to 39 with Graves' ophthalmopathy.

The CDR3 DNA reads TGTGCCAGCAGCCCCCGACTGGAGAACTATGGCTACACCTTC. Its translation is CASSPRLENYGYTF. The chain is built from TRBV7-9 and TRBJ1-2; D is unresolved. The germline V gene encodes CDR1 SEHNR and CDR2 FQNEAQ (reference sequence). CDR3 length: 14 residues. The ends were cut back, 5 bases at V and 2 bases at J, with 12 bases in the middle.

This clonotype was recorded at least ten times. The chain recombines TRBV7-2 with TRBJ2-5; D call uncertain. Trimming cost V 0 bases and J 6 bases, with 2 bases left between them. This CDR3 region has 11 residues. Germline CDR1 is SGHTA and CDR2 is FQGNSA. The CDR3 sequence: CASSLAQTQYF. CDR3 DNA sequence: TGTGCCAGCAGCTTAGCTCAGACCCAGTACTTC.

This clonotype was detected ten times or more. V usage is TRBV20-1 and J usage is TRBJ2-2, with D maybe TRBD2 (5 bases). The CDR3 is 15 amino acids. The V end was cut by 6 bases, the J end by 0 bases, with 14 bases between. Germline V gives CDR1 DFQATT, CDR2 SNEGSKA (reference sequence). CDR3 loop: CSANPLLANTGELFF. CDR3 DNA sequence: TGCAGTGCAAACCCCCTACTAGCGAACACCGGGGAGCTGTTTTTT.

V is TRBV27 and J is TRBJ1-1; D perhaps matches TRBD1 (5 bases). CDR3 length: 17 amino acids. V lost 5 bases and J lost 2, with 21 bases in between. Germline values: CDR1 MNHEY, CDR2 SMNVEV (reference sequence). The CDR3 loop is CASSGAGRVLLNTEAFF. The CDR3 nucleotides are TGTGCCAGCAGTGGAGCCGGCAGGGTCCTTTTAAACACTGAAGCTTTCTTT.

Concerning this clonotype: A junction boundary mismatches the germline segment, possibly from a read error. The CDR3 loop is CASSTVDRRPNTGDLFF. The CDR3 DNA reads as TGTGCCAGCAGCACAGTCGACAGAAGACCGAACACCGGGGATCTGTTTTTT. The chain carries TRBV11-1 and TRBJ2-2; D is tentatively TRBD1 or TRBD2 (5 bases each). Germline lookup yields CDR1 SGHAT and CDR2 FQDESV (reference sequence). This CDR3 region has 17 residues.

The J gene is TRBJ1-6, the V gene TRBV6-1; D uncertain. From germline, CDR1 is MNHNS and CDR2 SASEGT. This CDR3 has 16 residues. V was shortened by 6 bases and J by 3 bases, with 15 bases between the two germline ends. The CDR3 DNA sequence: TGTGCCAGCAGAAAAGACCGGACGGACTATAATTCACCCCTCCACTTT. This gives the protein CASRKDRTDYNSPLHF.

This clonotype has ten or more counts. V and J are TRBV11-1 and TRBJ2-7; no firm D call. The germline CDR1 and CDR2 sequences are SGHAT and FQDESV (reference sequence). The CDR3 is made up of 13 amino acids. V dropped 1 base and J dropped 0 bases, with 4 bases sitting between them. CDR3 nucleotides: TGTGCCAGCAGCTTAGAGGACTCCTACGAGCAGTACTTC. Its translation: CASSLEDSYEQYF.

This clonotype came up many times. V is TRBV10-3 and J is TRBJ2-7, with 11 bases fitting TRBD2. The germline V gene encodes CDR1 ENHRY and CDR2 SYGVKD. Losses at the gene ends were 2 bases for V and 0 bases for J; bases not matched to a gene: 3. The CDR3 has 16 amino acids. This CDR3 is CAISERGLADSYEQYF. The CDR3 DNA reads as TGTGCCATCAGTGAGCGGGGACTAGCGGACTCCTACGAGCAGTACTTC.

This clonotype was seen ten or more times. This chain joins TRBV20-1 and TRBJ1-1, with D unresolved. The CDR3 contains 10 residues. The V end was cut by 5 bases, the J end by 7 bases, with 8 bases between. The germline gives CDR1 DFQATT, CDR2 SNEGSKA (reference sequence). CDR3 DNA: TGCAGTGCTCCACTGATTGAAGCTTTCTTT. Protein: CSAPLIEAFF.

As regards this clonotype: Possible read error: a much larger clone is one base away. The chain employs TRBV10-3 and TRBJ1-1; 7 bases match TRBD1. The CDR3 spans 14 residues. The V and J ends lost 6 bases and 1 base, in that order; junction bases with no gene match: 5. Per the germline V gene, CDR1 is ENHRY and CDR2 is SYGVKD. CDR3 coding DNA: TGTGCCATCAGGACCGGGACAGCGAACACTGAAGCTTTCTTT. Translation: CAIRTGTANTEAFF.